These 20 T cell receptor beta chains originate from one sample sequenced in a study of OX40 agonist ivuxolimab in advanced cancers. Receptor libraries were prepared by the immunoSEQ multiplex PCR assay. Entries here come from immuneACCESS through TCRdb and include only in-frame sequences with V and J called. Some clones fail to appear in such tables; in the studies checked, an unresolved V gene covers under half of the shortfall, and the cause of the remainder is unknown. The sample table lists 95,000 to 110,000 clones, approximately 89% of them with a count of one. The ten largest account for around 1.2% of the sample. The source material was CD4+ or CD8+ T cells sorted from blood, sampled in a trial of the OX40 agonist ivuxolimab. The receptors come from an adult with an advanced solid tumor such as melanoma, head and neck, liver or kidney cancer.

This clone occurred once. The CDR3 coding sequence is TGTGCCAGCAGTGGGGGCAGGGATAATCAGCCCCAGCATTTT. Amino acid sequence: CASSGGRDNQPQHF. The rearrangement joins TRBV27 to TRBJ1-5; a possible D gene is TRBD1 (6 bases). The germline V and J ends were trimmed by 5 bases and 4 bases, with 12 bases remaining between them. The germline V gene encodes CDR1 MNHEY and CDR2 SMNVEV (reference sequence). The CDR3 sequence is 14 residues long.

This clone has just one count. The chain links TRBV6-1 to TRBJ2-2; TRBD1 agrees at 7 bases. Per germline, CDR1 MNHNS and CDR2 SASEGT. V shed 0 bases, J shed 6 bases, and the junction held 4 bases outside the gene matches. This CDR3 comprises 15 residues. CDR3 DNA sequence: TGTGCCAGCAGTGAAGCGGGGCAGGGGGCCGGGGAGCTGTTTTTT. It yields the protein CASSEAGQGAGELFF.

The chain combines TRBV7-3 with TRBJ2-1; D possibly corresponds to TRBD1 (7 bases). CDR1 is SGHTA, CDR2 FQGTGA, per germline. The CDR3 has 15 amino acids. Trimming removed 5 bases from V and 5 bases from J, with 16 bases in between. In DNA form, the CDR3 reads TGTGCCAGCAGCCTAGGGGGCGGGATGGACAATGAGCAGTTCTTC. The encoded protein is CASSLGGGMDNEQFF.

V usage is TRBV4-2 and J usage is TRBJ1-3; D ambiguous. Germline CDR1 LGHNA, CDR2 YNFKEQ. Trimming left V 1 base short and J 4 bases short, with 14 bases between. The CDR3 length is 16 residues. The CDR3 reads CASSQASTSAGNTIYF. The CDR3 nucleotides are TGTGCCAGCAGCCAAGCTTCTACGTCGGCCGGAAACACCATATATTTT.

The rearrangement links TRBV5-1 to TRBJ1-1, with D tentatively TRBD1 (5 bases). Trimming cost V 0 bases and J 0 bases, with 12 bases left between them. The CDR3 runs to 16 residues. Germline V lookup: CDR1 SGHRS, CDR2 YFSETQ. This CDR3 is CASSLAGGWMNTEAFF. The CDR3 nucleotides read TGCGCCAGCAGCTTGGCGGGGGGGTGGATGAACACTGAAGCTTTCTTT.

This chain uses TRBV4-3 with TRBJ2-1, with D unresolved. V gave up 3 bases and J gave up 8 bases, with 8 bases separating them. CDR3 length: 12 amino acids. Germline V gives CDR1 LGHNA, CDR2 YSLEER. The CDR3 bases are TGCGCCAGCAGCCAGGAGCGATATGAGCAGTTCTTC. It is translated as CASSQERYEQFF.

This clone came up once. The chain has TRBV29-1 and TRBJ2-3, with 7 bases matching TRBD2. J lost 2 bases, V lost 4 bases, and 6 bases had no gene match. The CDR3 consists of 14 residues. Germline V CDR1 and CDR2: SQVTM, ANQGSEA. The CDR3 bases are TGCAGCGTTGTTTTAGCGGGCCCCACAGATACGCAGTATTTT. Translating it yields CSVVLAGPTDTQYF.

The J gene is TRBJ2-4, the V gene TRBV28; 9 bases align to TRBD2. V was pared by 1 base and J by 6 bases, with 10 bases of the junction left unmatched. The CDR3 spans 17 residues. CDR1 and CDR2 from the germline V gene are MDHEN and SYDVKM. The CDR3 loop is CASSLSLSSGVGNIQYF. The CDR3, as DNA: TGTGCCAGCAGTTTATCGTTGTCTAGCGGGGTTGGAAACATTCAGTACTTC.

This chain connects TRBV7-9 to TRBJ1-1; 7 bases align to TRBD1. J gave up 0 bases and V 1 base, and 5 bases lay outside the gene matches. This CDR3 spans 16 amino acids. Germline V gene lookup returns CDR1 SEHNR and CDR2 FQNEAQ (reference sequence). In DNA form, the CDR3 reads TGTGCCAGCAGCTTAGGCCAAACAGGGGTGAACACTGAAGCTTTCTTT. This encodes CASSLGQTGVNTEAFF.

The genes are TRBV7-2 and TRBJ1-5; no reliable D call. The germline V gene encodes CDR1 SGHTA and CDR2 FQGNSA. V shed 1 base and J shed 7 bases, with 11 bases lying between them. This CDR3 is built from 14 residues. CDR3 in DNA: TGTGCCAGCAGCTTAGGGGAGTTTGGCCAGCCCCAGCATTTT. Translating gives CASSLGEFGQPQHF.

V gene TRBV29-1 combines with J gene TRBJ1-2, with D possibly matching TRBD1 (5 bases). This CDR3 is 11 amino acids long. Germline-derived CDR1 and CDR2 are SQVTM and ANQGSEA. V lost 4 bases and J 4 bases, leaving 7 bases between the germline ends. This CDR3 is CSVGGTYGYTF. The CDR3 bases are TGCAGCGTTGGCGGGACCTATGGCTACACCTTC.

The V gene is TRBV9, the J gene TRBJ1-1, with 8 bases lining up with TRBD1. The germline V gene has CDR1 SGDLS and CDR2 YYNGEE. V trimming: 0 bases; J trimming: 5 bases; junction bases outside the gene matches: 12. The CDR3 sequence is 17 residues long. CDR3 loop: CASSVGQGAGRGTEAFF. Here the CDR3 DNA reads TGTGCCAGCAGCGTAGGGCAGGGGGCCGGTAGAGGGACTGAAGCTTTCTTT.

The chain carries TRBV18 and TRBJ2-7; TRBD1 is a possible D gene (6 bases). The length of the CDR3 is 15 residues. V lost 4 bases, J lost 2 bases, and 15 bases lay in between. Germline loops: CDR1 KGHSH, CDR2 LQKENI. The DNA of the CDR3 is TGTGCCAGCTCACAAACAGGGTTGCCAACCTACGAGCAGTACTTC. It encodes CASSQTGLPTYEQYF.

This chain connects TRBV28 to TRBJ1-5; 9 nucleotides align to TRBD1. Germline V CDR1 and CDR2: MDHEN, SYDVKM. With 1 base clipped from V and 6 bases from J, the junction kept 7 bases outside the gene matches. This CDR3 region has 16 residues. The CDR3 DNA reads TGTGCCAGCAGTTTATTGACAGGGGGGCGCGGTCAGCCCCAGCATTTT. Its protein product is CASSLLTGGRGQPQHF.

The chain joins TRBV29-1 to TRBJ1-2; 12 bases match TRBD1. The germline gives CDR1 SQVTM, CDR2 ANQGSEA. CDR3 length: 13 amino acids. V lost 7 bases, J lost 8 bases, and 8 bases stayed unmatched. For the CDR3, the DNA is TGCAGCGCGGGGACAGGGGGCGCGAGGGGCTACACCTTC. Residues: CSAGTGGARGYTF.

Only one count was recorded for this clone. The chain is built from TRBV2 and TRBJ1-2; D not certain. The CDR3 runs to 13 residues. V was clipped by 1 base and J by 7 bases, with 10 bases between them. Germline V gene lookup returns CDR1 SNHLY and CDR2 FYNNEI. CDR3: CASSEDPRVGYTF. The CDR3 DNA reads TGTGCCAGCAGTGAAGACCCGCGCGTTGGCTACACCTTC.

The chain is built from TRBV7-9 and TRBJ1-4, with no clear D. Trimming removed 5 bases from V and 4 bases from J, with 14 bases in between. The CDR3 length is 15 residues. Germline loops: CDR1 SEHNR, CDR2 FQNEAQ (reference sequence). The CDR3 DNA reads TGTGCCAGCAGCCCAGACGGGGAGGGTAATGAAAAACTGTTTTTT. Amino acids: CASSPDGEGNEKLFF.

V usage is TRBV29-1 and J usage is TRBJ1-2; a possible D gene is TRBD1 (5 bases). V dropped 4 bases and J dropped 4 bases, with 10 bases sitting between them. The CDR3 covers 12 residues. Germline CDR1 and CDR2: SQVTM and ANQGSEA. The CDR3 nucleotides are TGCAGCGTTGGGGGGTTCAGCTATGGCTACACCTTC. Encoded protein: CSVGGFSYGYTF.

The genes are TRBV7-3 and TRBJ1-3; 12 nucleotides agree with TRBD1. The CDR3 contains 16 residues. Trimming took 0 bases from V and 4 from J; bases not matched to a gene: 1. Germline V gene data show CDR1 as SGHTA and CDR2 as FQGTGA. The CDR3 region is CASSLTGQGAGNTIYF. The CDR3, as DNA: TGTGCCAGCAGCTTAACGGGACAGGGGGCCGGAAACACCATATATTTT.

The chain uses TRBV6-5 and TRBJ2-6; a weak D match, TRBD1 (5 bases). Germline CDR1 and CDR2: MNHEY and SVGAGI. Trimming removed 5 bases from V and 2 bases from J, with 10 bases in between. This CDR3 contains 15 residues. The CDR3 region is CASSQQDAGANVLTF. The DNA of the CDR3 is TGTGCCAGCAGTCAACAGGACGCTGGGGCCAACGTCCTGACTTTC.